The present T cell receptor (beta chain) was sequenced within a study of blood T cell repertoires in COVID-19. Across the study: PBMCs, B-cell-depleted T cells, or T cells were the source of the cDNA or gDNA that made up the material.

The CDR3 runs to 15 residues. Trimming at V came to 3 bases and at J to 8 bases, leaving 9 bases not matched to a gene. Germline-derived CDR1 and CDR2 are SGHRS and YFSETQ. TCRdb keeps only in-frame clones here, not all; method: immunoSEQ multiplex PCR. The sample carries about 40,000 clones, around four fifths recorded once. The chain joins TRBV5-1 to TRBJ2-1; 9 bases match TRBD2. This TCR was recovered from a man aged 45-65 years with active COVID-19. The sample consisted of peripheral blood. CDR3 DNA: TGCGCCAGCAGCTACAGTGCGGGGGGGCCCGATGAGCAGTTCTTC. Residues: CASSYSAGGPDEQFF.